The rows below give T cell receptor beta chains drawn from one sample of a study of blood T cell repertoires in COVID-19. Measured with immunoSEQ multiplex PCR; TCRdb has only the in-frame clones, and not every one. The table lists about 300,000 clones, around 82% of them singletons. The material sequenced was peripheral blood. These receptors were obtained from a woman aged 45-65 years who had recovered from COVID-19. CDR3s include the opening cysteine and the closing phenylalanine or tryptophan. A D gene is named only where the DNA matches it firmly. Some rows have no size entry. The others give once, few or many, or a class for an expanded clone.

clone size,D gene,J gene,CDR3 length,V gene,CDR3 DNA,CDR3 protein
.,TRBD2,TRBJ2-7,13,TRBV25-1,TGTGCCAGCGGTAGCGGGAGGGCCGGGGAGCAGTACTTC,CASGSGRAGEQYF
many,TRBD1,TRBJ2-1,13,TRBV19,TGTGCCAGTTCCGGGACAGGGGTCCATGAGCAGTTCTTC,CASSGTGVHEQFF
.,.,TRBJ1-2,11,TRBV20-1,TGCATCACGCCCGGGGAGTTCGGCTACACCTTC,CITPGEFGYTF
.,TRBD1,TRBJ2-1,15,TRBV24-1,TGTGCCACCAGTGATTGGCGACAGGGCCTCAATGAGCAGTTCTTC,CATSDWRQGLNEQFF
.,.,TRBJ1-6,15,TRBV18,TGTGCCAGCTCACCGGGACACGGGGGGCAATCACCCCTCCACTTT,CASSPGHGGQSPLHF
.,.,TRBJ1-5,13,TRBV27,TGTGCCAGCACTTACAGTTACCGTGGGCCCCAGCATTTT,CASTYSYRGPQHF
once,.,TRBJ1-6,11,TRBV20-1,TGCAGTGCTAGTCCCTATTCACCCCTCCACTTT,CSASPYSPLHF
.,.,TRBJ1-1,13,TRBV12-3/TRBV12-4,TGTGCCAGCAGCCAGGGGCCCTCGACTGAAGCTTTCTTT,CASSQGPSTEAFF
.,.,TRBJ2-2,16,TRBV5-1,TGCGCCAGCAGCTTGGCGGCAGGGACAAACACCGGGGAGCTGTTTTTT,CASSLAAGTNTGELFF
few,.,TRBJ1-1,14,TRBV27,TGTGCCAGCAGTCCATTAGCCATGAACACTGAAGCTTTCTTT,CASSPLAMNTEAFF
.,TRBD2,TRBJ2-5,14,TRBV19,TGTGCCACAAGTAGCGGGGGCGCGGGGGAGACCCAGTACTTC,CATSSGGAGETQYF
.,TRBD2,TRBJ2-6,20,TRBV4-3,TGCGCCAGCAGCCAAGAAAGACTAGCGGGACGCCGTACTGGGGCCAACGTCCTGACTTTC,CASSQERLAGRRTGANVLTF
.,.,TRBJ2-1,18,TRBV5-3,TGTGCCAGAAGCTCACACCGCTCACAGGGTATTTCCTACAATGAGCAGTTCTTC,CARSSHRSQGISYNEQFF
.,.,TRBJ2-5,15,TRBV7-9,TGTGCCAGCAGCTTAGGGATCGGGGGTCGCGAGACCCAGTACTTC,CASSLGIGGRETQYF
.,TRBD2,TRBJ2-3,21,TRBV19,TGTGCCAGTAGTGAGCTTAAAATTGTTTTTAGTTACAGGCTAGCGGCAGATACGCAGTATTTT,CASSELKIVFSYRLAADTQYF
.,TRBD1,TRBJ1-4,18,TRBV15,TGTGCCACCAGCAGGGATCAAGCCCACAGGGGGCCAGATGAAAAACTGTTTTTT,CATSRDQAHRGPDEKLFF
.,.,TRBJ2-3,14,TRBV5-1,TGCGCCAGCAGCTTACGATATCTAACAGATACGCAGTATTTT,CASSLRYLTDTQYF
.,TRBD2,TRBJ2-3,14,TRBV7-3,TGTGCCAGCAGCTTAACCAGCGGGGGGGATACGCAGTATTTT,CASSLTSGGDTQYF
few,.,TRBJ2-7,11,TRBV3-1/TRBV3-2,TGTGCCAGCAGCCACGCGGGCGAGCAGTACTTC,CASSHAGEQYF
.,.,TRBJ1-2,19,TRBV6-4,TGTGCCAGTCAGACTCGGATAAGACAGAACAGAGGAGGGGTCTATGGCTACACCTTC,CASQTRIRQNRGGVYGYTF
few,TRBD1,TRBJ2-7,15,TRBV28,TGTGCCAGCAGTCCCCGGACAGGGTGGGATGGCGAGCAGTACTTC,CASSPRTGWDGEQYF
.,.,TRBJ1-5,15,TRBV7-2,TGTGCCAGCAGCTCCTCGGTTCTTCCCAATCAGCCCCAGCATTTT,CASSSSVLPNQPQHF
once,TRBD1,TRBJ1-2,14,TRBV24-1,TGTGCCACCAGTGATGTCGTGACAGGGGTGGGCTACACCTTC,CATSDVVTGVGYTF
.,.,TRBJ1-5,14,TRBV4-2,TGTGCCAGCAGCCTTCAGGTTAGCAATCAGCCCCAGCATTTT,CASSLQVSNQPQHF
.,TRBD1,TRBJ1-1,13,TRBV7-8,TGTGCCATCCTGACAGGGGGGAACACTGAAGCTTTCTTT,CAILTGGNTEAFF
once,.,TRBJ2-5,15,TRBV6-2/TRBV6-3,TGTGCCAGCAGTTACTCGGGCCAGCCGCAAGAGACCCAGTACTTC,CASSYSGQPQETQYF
.,TRBD2,TRBJ2-3,14,TRBV18,TGTGCCAGCTCACCACTAGCGGGGGCTGATACGCAGTATTTT,CASSPLAGADTQYF
.,.,TRBJ1-2,12,TRBV6-1,TGTGCCAGCAGTGACAGGGGTTATGGCTACACCTTC,CASSDRGYGYTF
.,TRBD1,TRBJ1-5,16,TRBV3-1/TRBV3-2,TGTGCCAGCAGCCTCCGACAGGGCCATAGCAATCAGCCCCAGCATTTT,CASSLRQGHSNQPQHF
.,.,TRBJ1-2,13,TRBV28,TGTGCCAGCAGTACCGGGATTGCCTATGGCTACACCTTC,CASSTGIAYGYTF
few,TRBD1,TRBJ1-2,13,TRBV27,TGTGCCAGCAAGTACAGGGGAAGTTATGGCTACACCTTC,CASKYRGSYGYTF
.,.,TRBJ2-5,16,TRBV4-2,TGTGCCAGCAGCCAAGAGGTGGGGGCAAATCAAGAGACCCAGTACTTC,CASSQEVGANQETQYF
.,.,TRBJ1-1,13,TRBV10-3,TGTGCCATCAGTGAGCGGGGGGACACTGAAGCTTTCTTT,CAISERGDTEAFF
.,.,TRBJ1-1,15,TRBV5-1,TGCGCCAGCAGCTTGGACCTACAGGGAATCCCTGAAGCTTTCTTT,CASSLDLQGIPEAFF
.,TRBD2,TRBJ2-7,15,TRBV11-3,TGTGCCAGCAGCCGGACTAGCGGGAGCACCTACGAGCAGTACTTC,CASSRTSGSTYEQYF
.,.,TRBJ1-4,13,TRBV18,TGTGCCAGCTCACTAGGAGAAAATGAAAAACTGTTTTTT,CASSLGENEKLFF
.,TRBD2,TRBJ2-3,15,TRBV24-1,TGTGCCACCAGTGAGGCTAGCGGGTTGGAAGATACGCAGTATTTT,CATSEASGLEDTQYF
.,.,TRBJ2-7,13,TRBV6-5,TGTGCCAGCAGTTCGTACTACTCCTACGAGCAGTACTTC,CASSSYYSYEQYF
few,TRBD2,TRBJ2-5,13,TRBV29-1,TGCAGCTCAGGACTAGCGGGAGAAGAGACCCAGTACTTC,CSSGLAGEETQYF
once,TRBD1,TRBJ1-4,15,TRBV11-2,TGTGCCAGCAGCCAAACCGGGACAGGGACCGAAAAACTGTTTTTT,CASSQTGTGTEKLFF
.,TRBD1,TRBJ2-2,17,TRBV5-1,TGCGCCAGCAGCTTGCGGCCGGGACAGGGAAACACCGGGGAGCTGTTTTTT,CASSLRPGQGNTGELFF
.,TRBD2,TRBJ2-1,16,TRBV27,TGTGCCAGCAACCCTCCGGGACTAGCGGGGTTCAATGAGCAGTTCTTC,CASNPPGLAGFNEQFF
.,.,TRBJ1-1,14,TRBV15,TGTGCCACCAGCAGGGCCAACAGGGACACTGAAGCTTTCTTT,CATSRANRDTEAFF
.,TRBD2,TRBJ2-7,17,TRBV2,TGTGCCAGCTGTATCAACGATGTGACTAGCACATCCTACGAGCAGTACTTC,CASCINDVTSTSYEQYF
.,.,TRBJ2-5,17,TRBV18,TGTGCCAGCTCACCACCCACGGGGAGGCGACCCCAAGAGACCCAGTACTTC,CASSPPTGRRPQETQYF
once,.,TRBJ2-7,13,TRBV12-3/TRBV12-4,TGTGCCAGCAGTCCCCCCCCGTTACGGGAGCAGTACTTC,CASSPPPLREQYF
.,.,TRBJ2-3,12,TRBV29-1,TGCAGCGTTACATCGACAGGAGATACGCAGTATTTT,CSVTSTGDTQYF
.,.,TRBJ1-2,12,TRBV28,TGTGCCAGCAGTTTTGAGGTGTATGGCTACACCTTC,CASSFEVYGYTF
.,TRBD1,TRBJ2-5,15,TRBV7-3,TGTGCCAGCAGCCCTCGGACAGGGGTAGGGGAGACCCAGTACTTC,CASSPRTGVGETQYF
.,.,TRBJ2-4,16,TRBV5-1,TGCGCCAGCAGCTTGGCCAGGGGTATGGCCAAAAACATTCAGTACTTC,CASSLARGMAKNIQYF
.,.,TRBJ1-6,14,TRBV7-3,TGTGCCAGCAGCTTACAGACTGTAAATTCACCCCTCCACTTT,CASSLQTVNSPLHF
.,.,TRBJ2-5,11,TRBV13,TGTGCCAGCAGTCTTGAGGAGACCCAGTACTTC,CASSLEETQYF
.,.,TRBJ2-7,15,TRBV9,TGTGCCAGCAGCGCTGTTTATGCGGAGACCTACGAGCAGTACTTC,CASSAVYAETYEQYF
.,TRBD1,TRBJ2-1,15,TRBV7-3,TGTGCCAGCAGCTCGACAGGGGCCCTCTACAATGAGCAGTTCTTC,CASSSTGALYNEQFF
.,.,TRBJ2-3,15,TRBV14,TGTGCCAGCAGCGTGTTAGCGTCAGGGGCAGATACGCAGTATTTT,CASSVLASGADTQYF